The 5 T cell receptor beta chains presented below share a single source sample, sequenced in a study of T cell responses to AZD1222 COVID-19 vaccine. Generated by immunoSEQ multiplex PCR, the TCRdb table keeps only in-frame clones and is missing some. Here the sample spans approximately 120,000 clones, nearly 95% being singletons. The material was peripheral blood, obtained on day 0 of AZD1222 vaccination. These TCRs come from an adult in good health.

In DNA, the CDR3 is TGTGCCATCAGCGCCCTCCAGCAGGGATGGAACACTGAAGCTTTCTTT. Amino acid sequence: CAISALQQGWNTEAFF. The chain employs TRBV10-3 and TRBJ1-1, with D perhaps matching TRBD1 (5 bases). The V and J ends lost 6 bases and 1 base respectively, with 18 bases between them. Germline loops: CDR1 ENHRY, CDR2 SYGVKD. The CDR3 length is 16 residues.

The V call is TRBV10-1, the J call TRBJ1-6; D remains unclear. Between the trimmed V and J ends, which lost 2 bases and 7 bases, there was a span of 6 bases. This CDR3 has 13 residues. CDR1 WNHNN and CDR2 SYGVQD come from the germline V gene (reference sequence). The CDR3, as DNA: TGCGCCAGCAGTGAGGGGTACAATTCACCCCTCCACTTT. This encodes CASSEGYNSPLHF.

The V call is TRBV6-5, the J call TRBJ1-1, with no clear D. Trimming took 6 bases from V and 0 from J, leaving 8 bases between them. The CDR3 totals 13 residues. The germline V gene has CDR1 MNHEY and CDR2 SVGAGI. The CDR3 DNA reads TGTGCCAGCAGGAAAGGGCTGAACACTGAAGCTTTCTTT. This sequence encodes CASRKGLNTEAFF.

This clone was detected once. The gene calls are TRBV5-5 and TRBJ2-1; no firm D call. Trimming removed 0 bases at V and 10 bases at J, with 8 bases between. The CDR3 is 12 residues long. Germline V gene data show CDR1 as SGHKS and CDR2 as YYEKEE (reference sequence). The CDR3 spells CASSLEGPEQFF. The CDR3 coding sequence is TGTGCCAGCAGCTTGGAGGGCCCGGAGCAGTTCTTC.

This chain uses TRBV27 with TRBJ1-1, with 8 bases matching TRBD1. V was clipped by 5 bases and J by 6 bases; unmatched bases: 8. The CDR3 loop spans 14 amino acids. In germline, CDR1 is MNHEY, CDR2 SMNVEV (reference sequence). CDR3 sequence reads: CASSTGGQEAEAFF. The CDR3, as DNA: TGTGCCAGCAGTACCGGGGGACAGGAAGCTGAAGCTTTCTTT.